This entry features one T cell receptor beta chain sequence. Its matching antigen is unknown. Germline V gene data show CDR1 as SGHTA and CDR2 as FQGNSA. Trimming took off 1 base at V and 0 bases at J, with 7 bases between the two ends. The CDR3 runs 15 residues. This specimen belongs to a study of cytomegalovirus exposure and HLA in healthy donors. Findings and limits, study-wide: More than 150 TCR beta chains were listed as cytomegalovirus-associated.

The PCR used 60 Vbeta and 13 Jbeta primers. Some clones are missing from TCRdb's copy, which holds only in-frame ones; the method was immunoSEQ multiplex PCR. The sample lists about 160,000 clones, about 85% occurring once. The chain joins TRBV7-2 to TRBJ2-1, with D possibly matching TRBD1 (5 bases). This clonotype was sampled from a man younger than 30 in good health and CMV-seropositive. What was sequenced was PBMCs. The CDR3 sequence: CASSLVQGSYNEQFF. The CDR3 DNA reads TGTGCCAGCAGCTTAGTCCAGGGCTCCTACAATGAGCAGTTCTTC.